Presented here are 18 T cell receptor beta chains from one specimen sequenced in a study of T cells in women clearing cervical HPV infection. Assay used: immunoSEQ multiplex PCR; TCRdb lists only in-frame clones, some missing. The data include tens of thousands of clones; the top ten clones carry less than 9%. Sequences were obtained from blood buffy coat. Receptors originate from a woman aged 18-70 years with a cervical HPV16 infection that either progressed to CIN3+ or cleared (not recorded which).

A remark on this clone: The read falls 3 residues short of the CDR3 end, and the missing part is taken from the germline J gene. The chain recombines TRBV30 with TRBJ2-1; possible D gene TRBD1, 7 bases. Germline lookup yields CDR1 GTSNPN and CDR2 SVGIG (reference sequence). The CDR3 is made up of 15 amino acids. V was shortened by 3 bases and J by 0 bases, with 12 bases between the two germline ends. CDR3 bases read: TGTGCCTGGAGCCAGGGGGGAAGCTCCTACAATGAG. It translates to CAWSQGGSSYNE. The whole CDR3 sequence is CAWSQGGSSYNEQFF.

CDR3 region: CATSRLTGTGGEKLFF. The CDR3 DNA, read in part, is TGTGCCACCAGCAGGTTGACCGGGACAGGGGGTGAAAAA. The chain joins TRBV15 to TRBJ1-4; 11 bases map to TRBD1. The CDR3 end lies 3 residues beyond the end of the read and is filled in from the germline J gene. V dropped 3 bases and J dropped 7; count of bases not matched to a gene: 7. This CDR3 has 16 amino acids. Germline CDR1 is LNHNV and CDR2 is YYDKDF (reference sequence).

To note about this clone: Read coverage stops 3 residues before the CDR3 terminus; the germline J gene supplies the remainder. The chain couples TRBV30 to TRBJ1-3, with D perhaps TRBD1 (5 bases). This CDR3 contains 16 residues. The germline V and J ends were trimmed by 0 bases and 7 bases, with 19 bases remaining between them. Germline CDR1 reads GTSNPN; CDR2 reads SVGIG (reference sequence). The sequenced CDR3 bases are TGTGCCTGGAGTGTCTCCGTCAGGGTTACAGCGAACACC. It specifies CAWSVSVRVTANT. The whole CDR3 sequence reads CAWSVSVRVTANTIYF.

Concerning this clone: The read ends 3 residues early relative to the CDR3; the germline J gene fills the gap. The chain employs TRBV19 and TRBJ1-2; the match to TRBD1 covers 7 bases. The germline V gene has CDR1 LNHDA and CDR2 SQIVND (reference sequence). This CDR3 is built from 14 residues. The CDR3 bases that were read are TGTGCCAGTACGGACAGGCGGGGCCCCTACGAC. Protein product: CASTDRRGPYD. The entire CDR3 reads CASTDRRGPYDYTF. Looking up the rest from reference TRBV19 and TRBJ1-2 gives the full variable domain: DGGITQSPKYLFRKEGQNVTLSCEQNLNHDAMYWYRQDPGQGLRLIYYSQIVNDFQKGDIAEGYSVSREKKESFPLTVTSAQKNPTAFYLCASTDRRGPYDYTFGSGTRLTVV.

The sequenced part of the CDR3 DNA is TGTGCCAGCCCCCCAAACCCCGGGACAAAGGGTAATAATGAG. This translates into CASPPNPGTKGNNE. The complete CDR3 protein is CASPPNPGTKGNNEQFF. The chain joins TRBV6-2 or TRBV6-3 to TRBJ2-1, with TRBD1 as a possible D gene (6 bases). The missing CDR3 end, 3 residues past where the read stops, is filled in from the germline J gene. The CDR3 has 17 residues. Germline CDR1 and CDR2: MNHEY and SVGEGT. V lost 8 bases, J lost 7 bases, and 27 bases lay in between.

With respect to this clone: Read data end 3 residues before the CDR3 end; the end is taken from the germline J gene. This sequence joins TRBV6-2 or TRBV6-3 and TRBJ2-7; 7 nucleotides align to TRBD1. V trimming: 5 bases; J trimming: 3 bases; junction bases outside the gene matches: 7. Germline V gene data show CDR1 as MNHEY and CDR2 as SVGEGT. This CDR3 is built from 14 residues. CDR3 sequence: CASSPGQEIYEQYF. The part of the CDR3 DNA that was read is TGTGCCAGCAGTCCAGGACAGGAGATCTACGAG.

Comments on this clone: From the germline J gene comes the end of the CDR3, since the read stops 3 residues before it. The chain combines TRBV10-3 with TRBJ1-3; 9 bases align to TRBD1. This CDR3 has 14 residues. Germline assignment: CDR1 ENHRY and CDR2 SYGVKD. The junction had 3 bases not matched to a gene; V was cut back by 2 bases and J by 7 bases. The CDR3 sequence is CAISEGQGWNTIYF. Partial CDR3 DNA: TGTGCCATCAGTGAGGGACAGGGGTGGAACACC.

Worth noting for this clone: The read ends 3 residues shy of where the CDR3 ends; the end is completed using the germline J gene. The sample holds other DNA sequences that translate to the same CDR3. The rearrangement joins TRBV5-1 to TRBJ1-3; D call uncertain. The germline V gene has CDR1 SGHRS and CDR2 YFSETQ. The CDR3 has 15 amino acids. The V and J ends lost 1 base and 0 bases respectively, with 8 bases between them. CDR3 protein: CASSLSAGSGNTIYF. The DNA read from the CDR3 is TGCGCCAGCAGCTTGTCGGCGGGCTCTGGAAACACC.

The CDR3 sequence is CASSITGVDGYTF. The part of the CDR3 DNA that was read is TGTGCCAGTAGTATCACCGGGGTGGATGGC. The rearrangement uses TRBV19 and TRBJ1-2; D is uncertain. The CDR3 end lies 3 residues beyond the end of the read and is filled in from the germline J gene. The CDR3 sequence is 13 residues long. V dropped 3 bases and J dropped 6 bases, with 11 bases sitting between them. CDR1 is LNHDA, CDR2 SQIVND, per germline (reference sequence).

Frequency places this clone as medium-sized (0.01 to 0.1%). The missing CDR3 end, 3 residues past where the read stops, is filled in from the germline J gene. The V call is TRBV2, the J call TRBJ2-1, with D maybe TRBD1 (5 bases). The length of the CDR3 is 14 residues. The V end was cut by 5 bases, the J end by 0 bases, with 8 bases between. Germline values: CDR1 SNHLY, CDR2 FYNNEI. CDR3: CASSQDSSYNEQFF. CDR3 DNA (partial): TGTGCCAGCAGTCAAGACAGCTCCTACAATGAG.

As for this clone: Read data end 3 residues before the CDR3 end; the end is taken from the germline J gene. The chain is built from TRBV19 and TRBJ1-6; no clear D gene. V gave up 3 bases and J gave up 0 bases, with 12 bases separating them. The CDR3 covers 17 residues. Germline CDR1 reads LNHDA; CDR2 reads SQIVND (reference sequence). CDR3 protein: CASSISQSSSYNSPLHF. CDR3 DNA, as far as it was read: TGTGCCAGTAGTATCAGCCAGTCTAGCTCCTATAATTCACCC.

For this clone: Coverage ceases 3 residues before the CDR3 finishes, and the germline J gene fills in the end. The rearrangement uses TRBV7-9 and TRBJ1-2; 7 bases agree with TRBD1. Germline CDR1 is SEHNR and CDR2 is FQNEAQ (reference sequence). This CDR3 is 13 amino acids long. The part of the CDR3 DNA that was read is TGTGCCAGCAACGGACAGGAGAACTACGAC. Its protein product is CASNGQENYD. The full CDR3 protein reads CASNGQENYDYTF.

A note on this clone: One end of the junction varies from germline; a read error may be responsible. Sequencing ends 3 residues short of the CDR3 end; the germline J gene provides the rest. The rearrangement uses TRBV4-2 and TRBJ2-2, with no clear D. The CDR3 spans 15 residues. Germline values: CDR1 LGHNA, CDR2 YNFKEQ. Partial CDR3 DNA: TGCGCCAGCAGCCAAGATAATCTGAACACCGGGGAG. This gives the protein CASSQDNLNTGE. The entire CDR3 is CASSQDNLNTGELFF.

About this clone: At one end, the junction sequence differs from germline, possibly due to a read error. Sequencing ends 3 residues short of the CDR3 end; the germline J gene provides the rest. The rearrangement uses TRBV4-2 and TRBJ1-5; no firm D call. There are 13 residues in the CDR3. Germline V lookup: CDR1 LGHNA, CDR2 YNFKEQ. Partial CDR3 DNA: TGCGCCAGCAGCCAAGGGCAATATCAGCCC. Its translation is CASSQGQYQP. The entire CDR3 protein is CASSQGQYQPQHF.

Points on this clone: The read stops 3 residues short of the end of the CDR3; the missing end is completed from the germline J gene. J is TRBJ1-2 and V is TRBV19; maybe TRBD1 (5 bases). The CDR3 is made up of 14 amino acids. Germline V CDR1 and CDR2: LNHDA, SQIVND (reference sequence). The covered CDR3 bases are TGTGCCAGTAGTATAGGGACAAATGGTTACGAC. This translates into CASSIGTNGYD. The whole CDR3 sequence reads CASSIGTNGYDYTF.

As regards this clone: The read ends 3 residues shy of where the CDR3 ends; the end is completed using the germline J gene. This rearrangement joins TRBV19 to TRBJ2-7; 11 bases map to TRBD2. V lost 3 bases to trimming and J lost 1 base; unmatched junction nucleotides: 5. This CDR3 is built from 16 residues. Germline values: CDR1 LNHDA, CDR2 SQIVND (reference sequence). The CDR3 loop reads CASSMTSGALSYEQYF. CDR3 DNA (partial): TGTGCCAGTAGTATGACTAGCGGGGCCCTTTCCTACGAG. The complete variable domain, with remaining parts taken from reference TRBV19 and TRBJ2-7, reads DGGITQSPKYLFRKEGQNVTLSCEQNLNHDAMYWYRQDPGQGLRLIYYSQIVNDFQKGDIAEGYSVSREKKESFPLTVTSAQKNPTAFYLCASSMTSGALSYEQYFGPGTRLTVT.

As to this clone: The read gets to within 3 residues of the CDR3 end, and the germline J gene fills in the rest. V gene TRBV19 combines with J gene TRBJ1-4; 7 bases agree with TRBD1. Germline V gives CDR1 LNHDA, CDR2 SQIVND (reference sequence). The CDR3 is made up of 15 amino acids. The CDR3 is CASSRPQGRTSPLFF. CDR3 bases read: TGTGCCAGTAGTCGTCCACAGGGGCGTACTTCACCA.

Regarding this clone: The read terminates 3 residues before the CDR3 end, so the remaining end is supplied by the germline J gene. Other DNA sequences from this sample encode an identical CDR3 as well. The rearrangement links TRBV20-1 to TRBJ1-5; 10 nucleotides align to TRBD1. The trim removed 5 bases at V and 2 bases at J, leaving 3 bases unmatched. In germline, CDR1 is DFQATT, CDR2 SNEGSKA (reference sequence). The CDR3 spans 14 residues. The CDR3 is CSAQTGGGNQPQHF. CDR3 DNA (partial): TGCAGTGCTCAGACAGGGGGCGGCAATCAGCCC.